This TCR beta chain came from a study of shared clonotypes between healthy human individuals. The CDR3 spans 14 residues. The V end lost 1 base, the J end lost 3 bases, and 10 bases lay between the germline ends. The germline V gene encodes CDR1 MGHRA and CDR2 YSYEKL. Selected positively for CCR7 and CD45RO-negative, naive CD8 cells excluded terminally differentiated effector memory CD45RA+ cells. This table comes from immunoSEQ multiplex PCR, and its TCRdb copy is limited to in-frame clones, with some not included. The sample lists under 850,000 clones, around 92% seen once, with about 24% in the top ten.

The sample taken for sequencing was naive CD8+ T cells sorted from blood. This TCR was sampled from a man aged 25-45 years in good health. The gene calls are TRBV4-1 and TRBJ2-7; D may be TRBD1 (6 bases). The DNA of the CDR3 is TGCGCCAGCAGCCAAGCAGGGGCGGTCTACGAGCAGTACTTC. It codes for CASSQAGAVYEQYF.